The T cell receptor (beta chain) described here comes from a study of CD8 T cells in ankylosing spondylitis. Broader study findings: Past studies reported some motif variants in reactive arthritis synovial fluid and blood. Enrichment of disease-linked clones was reportedly significant in matched ankylosing spondylitis synovial fluid. Apparently characteristic of ankylosing spondylitis blood was a TCR beta motif (under ten highly homologous variants).

Germline loops: CDR1 MNHEY, CDR2 SVGAGI. This CDR3 comprises 16 residues. V shed 2 bases and J 0 bases; nucleotides not matched to a gene: 5. For this clonotype: Its antigen is unknown.

TCRdb used MiXCR to reprocess the 5' RACE reads, holding one entry per CDR3 protein. The sample records around 150,000 distinct CDR3 sequences, 30% to 40% being singletons. The origin of this receptor is a male donor with ankylosing spondylitis. The rearrangement uses TRBV6-5 and TRBJ2-3; 7 nucleotides align to TRBD2. Material for sequencing was synovial fluid, either unsorted or a sorted T cell fraction (not recorded which). The CDR3 DNA reads as TGTGCCAGCAGTTACGTAATGGGGGGGAGCACAGATACGCAGTATTTT. As protein: CASSYVMGGSTDTQYF.